The source of this T cell receptor (beta chain) is a study of patients and donors after allogeneic stem cell transplantation. Trimming removed 1 base from V and 9 bases from J; junction bases left unmatched: 5. The germline V gene encodes CDR1 SGHRS and CDR2 YFSETQ. The CDR3 loop spans 15 amino acids. TCRdb fed the RT-PCR reads into MiXCR, producing one record per CDR3 protein. Here the sample spans 4,000 to 5,000 distinct CDR3 sequences, about 24% being singletons. Sequencing was carried out using blood, either unsorted or a sorted T cell fraction (not recorded which). The chain has TRBV5-1 and TRBJ2-1, with 12 positions matching TRBD2. This sequence was found in a human donor who was either an allogeneic HSCT recipient or a stem cell or donor lymphocyte infusion donor (not recorded which). It is not recorded whose cells these are; they may come from a transplant donor. This CDR3 reads CASSLTPGLAGEQFF. The CDR3 nucleotides read TGCGCCAGCAGCTTGACCCCGGGACTAGCGGGTGAGCAGTTCTTC.